This T cell receptor beta chain was sequenced for a study of T-cell memory formation after mild COVID-19. For the study at large: TCR clusters largely stayed donor specific.

The CDR3 is made up of 15 amino acids. Germline loops: CDR1 SGHTA, CDR2 FQGNSA. V was shortened by 5 bases and J by 3 bases, with 14 bases between the two germline ends. TCRdb called the 5' RACE reads again in MiXCR, with one record for every CDR3 protein. The sample yields approximately 500,000 distinct CDR3 sequences, nearly 25% seen once. This clonotype turned up a few times. As yet, its antigen is unknown. General observations from the study: There were some responding clones in pre-infection memory, which suggested that cross-reactive memory had joined. For contracting clones, CD4+ ones sat mainly in CM and EM, CD8+ in EMRA.

The clonotype originates from an adult woman who had mild COVID-19 (a few samples of this study predate the infection). Cell type and time point are not known. This rearrangement joins TRBV7-2 to TRBJ2-4; weak D call: TRBD1 (5 bases). The sequenced sample consisted of PBMCs or a T cell subset sorted from them (not recorded which). The CDR3: CASSDSWTIKNIQYF. The DNA of the CDR3 is TGTGCCAGCAGCGATAGCTGGACAATCAAAAACATTCAGTACTTC.